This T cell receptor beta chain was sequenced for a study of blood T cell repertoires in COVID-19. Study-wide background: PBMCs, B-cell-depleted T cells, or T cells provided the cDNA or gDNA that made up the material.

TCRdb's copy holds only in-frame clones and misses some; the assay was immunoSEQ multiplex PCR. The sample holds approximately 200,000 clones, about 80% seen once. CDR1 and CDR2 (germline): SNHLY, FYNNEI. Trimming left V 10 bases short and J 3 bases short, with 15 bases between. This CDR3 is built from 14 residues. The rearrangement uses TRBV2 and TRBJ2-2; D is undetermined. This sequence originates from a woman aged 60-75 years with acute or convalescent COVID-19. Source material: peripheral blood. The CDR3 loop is CATCREPDTGELFF. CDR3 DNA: TGTGCCACCTGCCGCGAACCGGACACCGGGGAGCTGTTTTTT.